The 20 T cell receptor beta chains presented below share a single source sample, sequenced in a study of beta chain features in type 1 diabetes. Study-level points and caveats: Type 1 diabetes patients showed a moderate but significant shortening of TCRB CDR3s in all four CD4+ subsets.

TCRB transcripts that were expressed got sequenced, as all of the isolated RNA had been reverse transcribed. Sequenced by immunoSEQ multiplex PCR; TCRdb stores in-frame clones only, minus some. The sample carries approximately 250,000 clones, about a tenth recorded once. The antigens these receptors bind are not known. Sample: naive CD4+ T cells from blood. The source is a man aged 25 to 40 with type 1 diabetes.

The rearrangement joins TRBV10-3 to TRBJ1-1, with D uncertain. V was clipped by 0 bases and J by 6 bases, with 11 bases between them. The CDR3 spans 14 residues. In germline, CDR1 is ENHRY, CDR2 SYGVKD. Here the CDR3 reads CAISESSMASEAFF. The CDR3 DNA reads TGTGCCATCAGTGAGTCTTCGATGGCTTCTGAAGCTTTCTTT.

In this sample, this clone turned up a few times. The chain carries TRBV30 and TRBJ1-5; D gene unclear. V was pared by 2 bases and J by 0 bases, with 20 bases between. CDR1 and CDR2 from the germline V gene are GTSNPN and SVGIG (reference sequence). The CDR3 covers 18 residues. CDR3 residues: CAWSNGQAARYSNQPQHF. The CDR3 DNA sequence: TGTGCCTGGAGTAATGGGCAGGCCGCCCGCTATAGCAATCAGCCCCAGCATTTT.

This clone came up a few times. This chain joins TRBV9 and TRBJ2-7; the match to TRBD1 covers 7 bases. Trimming took 3 bases from V and 2 from J; bases not matched to a gene: 8. Germline CDR1 is SGDLS and CDR2 is YYNGEE. The CDR3 has 15 amino acids. CDR3 coding DNA: TGTGCCAGCAGCGAGCGGACAGGTGTTGCCTACGAGCAGTACTTC. Residues: CASSERTGVAYEQYF.

Only a few counts were recorded for this clone. This chain links TRBV28 with TRBJ1-1; possible D gene TRBD1, 5 bases. CDR1 and CDR2 (germline): MDHEN, SYDVKM. CDR3 size: 13 residues. V lost 5 bases to trimming and J lost 7 bases, with 14 bases between them. For the CDR3, the DNA is TGTGCCAGCAGTACGCCAGACAGTTTTGAAGCTTTCTTT. It yields the protein CASSTPDSFEAFF.

This clone appeared a few times. V usage is TRBV28 and J usage is TRBJ1-5, with D unresolved. Germline V CDR1 and CDR2: MDHEN, SYDVKM. The V end lost 8 bases, the J end lost 0 bases, and 8 bases lay between the germline ends. The CDR3 contains 13 residues. Here the CDR3 reads CASWTYSNQPQHF. In DNA, the CDR3 is TGTGCCAGCTGGACTTATAGCAATCAGCCCCAGCATTTT.

The genes are TRBV5-6 and TRBJ1-6; the D is unclear. Germline V CDR1 and CDR2: SGHDT, YYEEEE. This CDR3 has 12 amino acids. Trimming stripped 1 base from V and 10 bases from J, with 6 bases between. CDR3 sequence: CASSLPVSPLHF. The CDR3 coding sequence is TGTGCCAGCAGCTTGCCTGTCTCACCCCTCCACTTT.

In this sample, this clone turned up a few times. This rearrangement joins TRBV18 to TRBJ2-2; a weak D match, TRBD1 (6 bases). The CDR3 covers 15 residues. Per the germline V gene, CDR1 is KGHSH and CDR2 is LQKENI. Trimming cost V 8 bases and J 0 bases, with 13 bases left between them. The CDR3 DNA is TGTGCCAGCACGACAGGACTGTCGAACACCGGGGAGCTGTTTTTT. Its protein product is CASTTGLSNTGELFF.

This clone has only a few counts. The rearrangement joins TRBV30 to TRBJ1-2; D not resolved. CDR3 length: 12 residues. CDR1 is GTSNPN, CDR2 SVGIG, per germline (reference sequence). Trimming took 1 base from V and 4 from J, leaving 7 bases between them. CDR3 sequence (DNA): TGTGCCTGGAGTGGGGGAGGCTATGGCTACACCTTC. Encoded protein: CAWSGGGYGYTF.

This clone was seen a handful of times. The CDR3: CATGRRGSEDTQYF. The CDR3 DNA sequence: TGTGCCACCGGGAGGCGGGGATCAGAGGATACGCAGTATTTT. The rearrangement joins TRBV15 to TRBJ2-3; maybe TRBD2 (6 bases). The V end was cut by 8 bases, the J end by 6 bases, with 18 bases between. CDR1 and CDR2 (germline): LNHNV, YYDKDF (reference sequence). CDR3 length equals 14 residues.

This clone was counted only a few times. The V gene is TRBV5-4, the J gene TRBJ1-5; no reliable D call. V lost 5 bases, J lost 5 bases, and 17 bases lay in between. Germline assignment: CDR1 SGHNT and CDR2 YYREEE (reference sequence). CDR3 length: 15 amino acids. CDR3 coding DNA: TGTGCCAGCAGTCCGAGCCCCGGTGGTGATCAGCCCCAGCATTTT. It is translated as CASSPSPGGDQPQHF. The full variable domain, rest sourced from reference TRBV5-4 and TRBJ1-5, is ETGVTQSPTHLIKTRGQQVTLRCSSQSGHNTVSWYQQALGQGPQFIFQYYREEENGRGNFPPRFSGLQFPNYSSELNVNALELDDSALYLCASSPSPGGDQPQHFGDGTRLSIL.

The chain uses TRBV6-6 and TRBJ1-1; D is perhaps TRBD1 (6 bases). The V end was cut by 6 bases, the J end by 3 bases, with 11 bases between. This CDR3 region has 13 residues. In germline, CDR1 is MNHNY, CDR2 SVGAGI (reference sequence). The CDR3 loop reads CASRLQGDTEAFF. The CDR3 region has the DNA TGTGCCAGCAGATTACAGGGAGACACTGAAGCTTTCTTT.

In its sample, this clone was seen a few times. This chain connects TRBV5-4 to TRBJ2-5, with 7 bases that match TRBD2. The ends lost 4 bases at V and 3 bases at J; junction bases unmatched: 9. This CDR3 is 15 amino acids long. In germline, CDR1 is SGHNT, CDR2 YYREEE (reference sequence). CDR3 nucleotides: TGTGCCAGCAGCCAACCTGGGACTACCAAAGAGACCCAGTACTTC. This gives the protein CASSQPGTTKETQYF.

This clone turned up a few times. The chain joins TRBV29-1 to TRBJ2-7; 11 bases are shared with TRBD1. The CDR3 covers 14 residues. Germline trimming cut 1 base from V and 7 bases from J; bases unmatched to any gene: 6. CDR1 and CDR2 from the germline V gene are SQVTM and ANQGSEA. CDR3 bases: TGCAGCGTTGAAGGGGACAGGGGGTCTCGGGAGCAGTACTTC. Translation: CSVEGDRGSREQYF.

This clone was found a few times. V and J are TRBV5-1 and TRBJ2-3, with 7 bases aligning to TRBD1. Germline V gives CDR1 SGHRS, CDR2 YFSETQ. CDR3 size: 14 residues. The J segment lost 6 bases and the V segment lost 4 bases, leaving 8 bases of the junction unmatched. In DNA form, the CDR3 reads TGCGCCAGCAGCCCGGGACAGCACCTTGATACGCAGTATTTT. It is translated as CASSPGQHLDTQYF.

The V call is TRBV28, the J call TRBJ2-3; TRBD2 might be the D (5 bases). Trimming removed 10 bases at V and 3 bases at J, with 14 bases between. Germline V lookup: CDR1 MDHEN, CDR2 SYDVKM. The CDR3 covers 13 residues. CDR3 DNA: TGTGCCACCGGGGTCGGGGTTACAGATACGCAGTATTTT. It translates to CATGVGVTDTQYF.

The rearrangement uses TRBV6-1 and TRBJ2-6, with unresolved D. The V end was cut by 10 bases, the J end by 0 bases, with 13 bases between. Germline V lookup: CDR1 MNHNS, CDR2 SASEGT. The CDR3 is 15 amino acids. CDR3 DNA: TGTGCCACCCGGCACACAGCCTCTGGGGCCAACGTCCTGACTTTC. As protein: CATRHTASGANVLTF.

This clone was counted only a few times. V and J are TRBV11-1 and TRBJ1-6; no clear D gene. CDR1 is SGHAT, CDR2 FQDESV, per germline (reference sequence). The CDR3 runs to 17 residues. Deletions cut 5 bases from V and 9 bases from J, with 23 bases between. The CDR3 DNA sequence: TGTGCCAGCAGCGCCCGGAGGACCAGAAAAGAAGGTTCACCCCTCCACTTT. Amino acids: CASSARRTRKEGSPLHF.

This clone was detected a few times. The chain has TRBV18 and TRBJ2-7; D not certain. CDR1 is KGHSH, CDR2 LQKENI, per germline. The CDR3 spans 14 residues. V lost 3 bases and J lost 1, with 10 bases in between. CDR3: CASSPADTSYEQYF. The CDR3 DNA reads TGTGCCAGCTCACCCGCCGACACTTCCTACGAGCAGTACTTC.

The chain carries TRBV9 and TRBJ2-7; D ambiguous. CDR1 is SGDLS, CDR2 YYNGEE, per germline. CDR3 length: 14 residues. Trimming left V 4 bases short and J 4 bases short, with 15 bases between. CDR3 residues: CASSKEVGAYEQYF. The DNA of the CDR3 is TGTGCCAGCAGCAAAGAGGTAGGAGCGTACGAGCAGTACTTC.

The chain links TRBV11-2 to TRBJ2-1; D gene uncertain. The germline CDR1 and CDR2 sequences are SGHAT and FQNNGV. Trimming left V 3 bases short and J 7 bases short, with 10 bases between. The CDR3 runs 13 residues. The CDR3 sequence: CASSFTVENEQFF. CDR3 DNA sequence: TGTGCCAGCAGCTTTACCGTCGAGAATGAGCAGTTCTTC. Full variable domain (missing parts from reference TRBV11-2 and TRBJ2-1): EAGVAQSPRYKIIEKRQSVAFWCNPISGHATLYWYQQILGQGPKLLIQFQNNGVVDDSQLPKDRFSAERLKGVDSTLKIQPAKLEDSAVYLCASSFTVENEQFFGPGTRLTVL.